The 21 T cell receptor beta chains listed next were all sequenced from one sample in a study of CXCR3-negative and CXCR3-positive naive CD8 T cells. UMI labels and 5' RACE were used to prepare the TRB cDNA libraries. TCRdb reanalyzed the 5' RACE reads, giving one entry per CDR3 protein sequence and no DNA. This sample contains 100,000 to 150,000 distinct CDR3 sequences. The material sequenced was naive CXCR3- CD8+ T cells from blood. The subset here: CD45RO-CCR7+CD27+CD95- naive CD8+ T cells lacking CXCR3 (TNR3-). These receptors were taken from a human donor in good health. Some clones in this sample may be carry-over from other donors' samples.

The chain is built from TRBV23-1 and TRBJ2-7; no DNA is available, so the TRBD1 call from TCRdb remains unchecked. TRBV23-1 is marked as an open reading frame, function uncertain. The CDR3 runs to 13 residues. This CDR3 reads CASIRGHPYEQYF.

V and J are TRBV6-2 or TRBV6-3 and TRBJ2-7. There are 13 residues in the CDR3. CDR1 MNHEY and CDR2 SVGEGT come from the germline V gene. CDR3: CASTDGTTYEQYF.

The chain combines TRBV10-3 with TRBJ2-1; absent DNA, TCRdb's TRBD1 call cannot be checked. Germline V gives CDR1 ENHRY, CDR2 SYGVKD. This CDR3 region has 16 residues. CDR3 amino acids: CAISETQVYLLNEQFF.

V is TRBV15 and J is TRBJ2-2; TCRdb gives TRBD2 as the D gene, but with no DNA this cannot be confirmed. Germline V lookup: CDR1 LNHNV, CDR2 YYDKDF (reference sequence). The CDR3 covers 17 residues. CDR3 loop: CAASRTTSGRATGELFF.

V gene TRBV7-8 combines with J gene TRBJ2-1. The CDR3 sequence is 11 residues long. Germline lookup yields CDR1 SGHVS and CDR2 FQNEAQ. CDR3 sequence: CASSLIGEQFF.

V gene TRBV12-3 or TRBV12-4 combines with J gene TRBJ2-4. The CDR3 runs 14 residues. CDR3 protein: CASSPQIGQEGQNF.

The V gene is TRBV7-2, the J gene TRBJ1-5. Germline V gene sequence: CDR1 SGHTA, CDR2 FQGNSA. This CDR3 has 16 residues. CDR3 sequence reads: CASSLDEGRGNQPQHF.

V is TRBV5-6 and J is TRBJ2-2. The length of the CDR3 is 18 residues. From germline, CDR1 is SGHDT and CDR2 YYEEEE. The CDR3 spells CASSLVSGWFANTGELFF.

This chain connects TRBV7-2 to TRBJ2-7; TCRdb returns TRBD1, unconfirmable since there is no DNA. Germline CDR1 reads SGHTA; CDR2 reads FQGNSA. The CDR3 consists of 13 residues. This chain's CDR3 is CASSSNRGYEQYF. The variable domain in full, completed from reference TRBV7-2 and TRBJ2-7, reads GAGVSQSPSNKVTEKGKDVELRCDPISGHTALYWYRQSLGQGLEFLIYFQGNSAPDKSGLPSDRFSAERTGGSVSTLTIQRTQQEDSAVYLCASSSNRGYEQYFGPGTRLTVT.

CDR3 residues: CACSYSGQGNWWTEAFF. The rearrangement joins TRBV6-6 to TRBJ1-1; TCRdb's D call, TRBD1, is unchecked because there is no DNA. The length of the CDR3 is 17 residues. Germline loops: CDR1 MNHNY, CDR2 SVGAGI (reference sequence).

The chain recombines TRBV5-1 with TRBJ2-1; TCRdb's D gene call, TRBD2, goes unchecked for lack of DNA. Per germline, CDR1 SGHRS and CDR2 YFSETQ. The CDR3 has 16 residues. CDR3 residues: CASSLGAGGLYNEQFF.

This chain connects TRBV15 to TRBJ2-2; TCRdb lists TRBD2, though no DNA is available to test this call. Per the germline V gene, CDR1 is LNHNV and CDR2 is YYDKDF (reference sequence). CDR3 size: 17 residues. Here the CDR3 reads CATSRDRLAEDTGELFF.

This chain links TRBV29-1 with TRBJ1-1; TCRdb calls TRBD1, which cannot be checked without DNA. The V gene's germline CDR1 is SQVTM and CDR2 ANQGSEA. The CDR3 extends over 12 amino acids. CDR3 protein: CSVADTGTEAFF.

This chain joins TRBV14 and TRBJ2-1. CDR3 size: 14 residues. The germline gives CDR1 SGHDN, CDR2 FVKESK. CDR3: CASSHTNTYNEQFF.

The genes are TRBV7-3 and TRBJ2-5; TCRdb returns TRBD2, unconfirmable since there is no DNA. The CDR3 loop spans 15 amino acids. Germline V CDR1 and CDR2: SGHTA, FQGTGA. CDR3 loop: CASSITSGAQETQYF.

CDR3 protein: CASKRGQETQYF. The rearrangement links TRBV28 to TRBJ2-5; the D call of TRBD1 rests on TCRdb alone, since no DNA is present to check it. The germline V gene encodes CDR1 MDHEN and CDR2 SYDVKM. The CDR3 is made up of 12 amino acids.

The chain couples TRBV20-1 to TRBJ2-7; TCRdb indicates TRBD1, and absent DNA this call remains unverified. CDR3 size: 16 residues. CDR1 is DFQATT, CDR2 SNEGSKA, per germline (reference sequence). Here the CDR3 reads CSARPTWGTEVNEQYF.

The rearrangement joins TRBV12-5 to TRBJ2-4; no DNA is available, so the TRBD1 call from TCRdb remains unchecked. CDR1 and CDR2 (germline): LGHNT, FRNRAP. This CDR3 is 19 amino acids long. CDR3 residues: CASGLVVPPGQAAKNIQYF.

The CDR3 sequence: CASSYAEDRGLFQVYNEQFF. The chain has TRBV28 and TRBJ2-1; TCRdb's D gene call, TRBD1, goes unchecked for lack of DNA. Germline V gene sequence: CDR1 MDHEN, CDR2 SYDVKM. The CDR3 sequence is 20 residues long.

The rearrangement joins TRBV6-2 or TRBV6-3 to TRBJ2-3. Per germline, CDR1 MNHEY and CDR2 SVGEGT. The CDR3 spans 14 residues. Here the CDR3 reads CASSYLATPDTQYF.

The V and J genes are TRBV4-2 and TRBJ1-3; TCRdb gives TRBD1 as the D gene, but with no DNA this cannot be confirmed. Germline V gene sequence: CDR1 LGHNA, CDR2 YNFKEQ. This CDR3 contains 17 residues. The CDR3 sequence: CASSHQKGASTGNTIYF.